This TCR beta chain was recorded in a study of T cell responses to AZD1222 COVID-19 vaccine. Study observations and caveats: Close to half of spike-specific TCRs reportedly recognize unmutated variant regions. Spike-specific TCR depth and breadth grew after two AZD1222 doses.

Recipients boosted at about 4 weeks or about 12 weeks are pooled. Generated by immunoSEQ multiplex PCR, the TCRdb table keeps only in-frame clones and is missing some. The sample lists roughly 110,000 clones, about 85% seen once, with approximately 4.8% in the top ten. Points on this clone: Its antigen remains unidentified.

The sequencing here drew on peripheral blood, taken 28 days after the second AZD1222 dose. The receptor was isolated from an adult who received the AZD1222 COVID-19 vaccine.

CDR3 sequence reads: CASSFELQGEKLFF. DNA for the CDR3: TGTGCCAGCAGCTTCGAACTACAGGGAGAAAAACTGTTTTTT. V and J are TRBV6-5 and TRBJ1-4, with a possible D match to TRBD1 (6 bases). The CDR3 runs to 14 residues. Germline V CDR1 and CDR2: MNHEY, SVGAGI. V lost 6 bases to trimming and J lost 8 bases, with 16 bases between them.